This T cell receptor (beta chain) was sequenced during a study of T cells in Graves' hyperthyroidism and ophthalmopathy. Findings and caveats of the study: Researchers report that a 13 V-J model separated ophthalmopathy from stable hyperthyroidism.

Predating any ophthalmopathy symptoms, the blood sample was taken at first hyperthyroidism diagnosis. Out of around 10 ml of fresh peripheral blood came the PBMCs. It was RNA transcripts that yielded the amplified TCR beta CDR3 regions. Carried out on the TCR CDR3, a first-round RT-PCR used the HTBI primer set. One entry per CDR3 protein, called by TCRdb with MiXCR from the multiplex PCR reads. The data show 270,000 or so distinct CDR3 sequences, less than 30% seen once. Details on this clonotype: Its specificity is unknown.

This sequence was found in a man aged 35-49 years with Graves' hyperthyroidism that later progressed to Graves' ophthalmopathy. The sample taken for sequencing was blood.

The CDR3 here is CASHATETHNTGELFF. The CDR3 DNA is TGTGCCAGCCATGCCACCGAGACCCATAACACCGGGGAGCTGTTTTTT. V gene TRBV12-3 or TRBV12-4 combines with J gene TRBJ2-2; D is undetermined. The length of the CDR3 is 16 residues. Deletions cut 8 bases from V and 2 bases from J, with 18 bases between.